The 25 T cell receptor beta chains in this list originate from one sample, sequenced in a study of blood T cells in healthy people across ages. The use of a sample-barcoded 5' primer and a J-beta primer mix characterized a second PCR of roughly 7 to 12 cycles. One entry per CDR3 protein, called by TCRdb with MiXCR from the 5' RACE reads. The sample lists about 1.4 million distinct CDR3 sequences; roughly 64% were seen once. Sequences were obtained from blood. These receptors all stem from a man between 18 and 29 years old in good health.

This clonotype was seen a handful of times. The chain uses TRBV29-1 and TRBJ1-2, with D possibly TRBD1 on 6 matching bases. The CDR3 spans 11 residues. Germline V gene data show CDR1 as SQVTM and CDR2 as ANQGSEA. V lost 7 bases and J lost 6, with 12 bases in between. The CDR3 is CSGRTDDGYTF. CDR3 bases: TGCAGCGGGCGGACAGACGATGGCTACACCTTC. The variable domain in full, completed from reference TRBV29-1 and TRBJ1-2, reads SAVISQKPSRDICQRGTSLTIQCQVDSQVTMMFWYRQQPGQSLTLIATANQGSEATYESGFVIDKFPISRPNLTFSTLTVSNMSPEDSSIYLCSGRTDDGYTFGSGTRLTVV.

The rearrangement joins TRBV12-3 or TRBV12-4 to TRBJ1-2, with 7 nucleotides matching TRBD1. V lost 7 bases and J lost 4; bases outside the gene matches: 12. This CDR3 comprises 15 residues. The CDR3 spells CASIPGTEFFYGYTF. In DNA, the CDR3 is TGTGCCAGCATCCCTGGGACAGAGTTTTTCTATGGCTACACCTTC.

The CDR3 coding sequence is TGCGCCAGCAGCCATACTTACAGGGACGGTAAGCAGTACTTC. This codes for CASSHTYRDGKQYF. The chain has TRBV4-1 and TRBJ2-5; D may be TRBD1 (6 bases). Between the trimmed V and J ends, which lost 3 bases and 11 bases, there was a span of 19 bases. The germline V gene encodes CDR1 MGHRA and CDR2 YSYEKL. The CDR3 has 14 amino acids.

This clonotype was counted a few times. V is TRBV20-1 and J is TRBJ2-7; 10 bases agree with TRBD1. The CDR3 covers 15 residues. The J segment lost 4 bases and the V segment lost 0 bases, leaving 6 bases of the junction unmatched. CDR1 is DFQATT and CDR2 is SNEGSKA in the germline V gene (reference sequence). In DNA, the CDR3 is TGCAGTGCTAGAGATTTCGGACAGGGGGGATACGAGCAGTACTTC. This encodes CSARDFGQGGYEQYF.

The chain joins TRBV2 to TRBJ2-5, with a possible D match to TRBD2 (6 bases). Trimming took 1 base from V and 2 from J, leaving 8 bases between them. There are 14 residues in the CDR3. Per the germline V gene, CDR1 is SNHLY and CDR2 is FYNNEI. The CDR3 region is CASSEVRGQETQYF. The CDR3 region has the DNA TGTGCCAGCAGTGAAGTGCGGGGACAAGAGACCCAGTACTTC.

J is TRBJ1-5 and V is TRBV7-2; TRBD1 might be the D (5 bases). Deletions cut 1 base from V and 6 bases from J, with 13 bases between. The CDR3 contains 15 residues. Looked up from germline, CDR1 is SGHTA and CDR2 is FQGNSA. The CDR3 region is CASSLEGKVGQPQHF. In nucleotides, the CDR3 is TGTGCCAGCAGCTTAGAGGGGAAGGTGGGTCAGCCCCAGCATTTT.

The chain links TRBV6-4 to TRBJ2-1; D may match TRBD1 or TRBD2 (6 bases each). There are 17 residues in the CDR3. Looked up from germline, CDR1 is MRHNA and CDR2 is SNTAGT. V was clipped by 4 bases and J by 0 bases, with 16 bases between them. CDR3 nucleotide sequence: TGTGCCAGCAGTGTCCAGGGGACTGGGTTCTCCTACAATGAGCAGTTCTTC. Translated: CASSVQGTGFSYNEQFF.

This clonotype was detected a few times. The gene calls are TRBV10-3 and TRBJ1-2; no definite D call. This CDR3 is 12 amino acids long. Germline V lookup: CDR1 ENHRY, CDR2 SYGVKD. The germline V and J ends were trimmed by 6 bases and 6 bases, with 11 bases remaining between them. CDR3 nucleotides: TGTGCCATCAGCGCCCCCCTAGATGGCTACACCTTC. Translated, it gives CAISAPLDGYTF.

CDR3 sequence: CSSLEHGMGETQYF. The CDR3 DNA reads as TGCAGTTCGCTTGAACACGGCATGGGGGAGACCCAGTACTTC. The V and J genes are TRBV20-1 and TRBJ2-5, with D uncertain. V lost 8 bases and J lost 5, with 21 bases in between. This CDR3 has 14 residues. The V gene's germline CDR1 is DFQATT and CDR2 SNEGSKA (reference sequence).

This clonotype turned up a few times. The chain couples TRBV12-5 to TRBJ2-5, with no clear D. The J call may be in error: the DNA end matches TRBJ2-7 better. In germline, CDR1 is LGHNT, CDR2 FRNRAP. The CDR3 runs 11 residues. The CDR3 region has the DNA TGTGCTAGTGGAACCGACTACGAGCAGTACTTC. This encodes CASGTDYEQYF.

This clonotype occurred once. DNA of the CDR3: TGCAGTGCTCCGGCCTGGGACAATGAGCAGTACTTC. It is translated as CSAPAWDNEQYF. The chain employs TRBV20-1 and TRBJ2-7, with D maybe TRBD1 (6 bases). Germline assignment: CDR1 DFQATT and CDR2 SNEGSKA (reference sequence). V lost 5 bases and J lost 7, with 15 bases in between. This CDR3 comprises 12 residues.

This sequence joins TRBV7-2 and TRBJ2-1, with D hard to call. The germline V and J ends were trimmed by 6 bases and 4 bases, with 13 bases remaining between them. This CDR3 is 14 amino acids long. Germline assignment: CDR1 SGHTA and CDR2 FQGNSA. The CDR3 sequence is CASRQSTFYNEQFF. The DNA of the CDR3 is TGTGCCAGCAGACAAAGTACTTTTTACAATGAGCAGTTCTTC.

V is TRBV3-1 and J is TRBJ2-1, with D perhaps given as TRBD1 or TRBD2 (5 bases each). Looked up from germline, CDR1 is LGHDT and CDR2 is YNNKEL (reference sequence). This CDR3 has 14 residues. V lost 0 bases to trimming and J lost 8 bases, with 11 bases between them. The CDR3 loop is CASSQDGAGHEQFF. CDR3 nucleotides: TGTGCCAGCAGCCAAGATGGGGCGGGCCATGAGCAGTTCTTC.

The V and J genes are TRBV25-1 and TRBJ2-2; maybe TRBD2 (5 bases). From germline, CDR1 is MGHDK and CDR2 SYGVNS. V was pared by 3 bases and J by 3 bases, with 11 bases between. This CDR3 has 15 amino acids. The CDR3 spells CASSEEDVDTGELFF. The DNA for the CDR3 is TGTGCCAGCAGTGAGGAGGACGTTGACACCGGGGAGCTGTTTTTT.

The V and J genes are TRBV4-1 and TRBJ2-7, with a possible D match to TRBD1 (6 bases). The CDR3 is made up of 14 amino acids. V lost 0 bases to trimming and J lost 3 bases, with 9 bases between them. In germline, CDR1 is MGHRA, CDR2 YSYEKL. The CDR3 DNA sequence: TGCGCCAGCAGCCAAGAGAACAGGGTCTACGAGCAGTACTTC. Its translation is CASSQENRVYEQYF.

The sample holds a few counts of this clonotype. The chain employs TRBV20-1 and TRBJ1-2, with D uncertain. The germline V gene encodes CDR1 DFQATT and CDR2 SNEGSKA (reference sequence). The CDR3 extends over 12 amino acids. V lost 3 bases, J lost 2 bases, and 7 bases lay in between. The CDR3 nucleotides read TGCAGTGCTAGTGGCATGAACTATGGCTACACCTTC. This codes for CSASGMNYGYTF.

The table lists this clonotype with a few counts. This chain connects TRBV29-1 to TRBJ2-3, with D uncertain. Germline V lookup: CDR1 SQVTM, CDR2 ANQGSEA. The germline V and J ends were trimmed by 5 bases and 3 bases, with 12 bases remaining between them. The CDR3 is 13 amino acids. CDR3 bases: TGCAGCGTTTCGTTCGCAAGAACAGATACGCAGTATTTT. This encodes CSVSFARTDTQYF.

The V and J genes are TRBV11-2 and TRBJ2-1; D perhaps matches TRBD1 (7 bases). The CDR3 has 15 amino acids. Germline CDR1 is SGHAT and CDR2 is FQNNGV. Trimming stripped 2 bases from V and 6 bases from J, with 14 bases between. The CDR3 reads CASSLPTGEVNEQFF. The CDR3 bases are TGTGCCAGCAGCTTACCCACAGGGGAGGTCAATGAGCAGTTCTTC.

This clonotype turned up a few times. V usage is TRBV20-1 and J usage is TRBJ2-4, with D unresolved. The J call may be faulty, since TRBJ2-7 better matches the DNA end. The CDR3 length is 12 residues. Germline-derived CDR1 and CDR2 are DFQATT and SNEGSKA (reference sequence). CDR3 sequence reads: CSARDGPYEQYF. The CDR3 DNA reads TGCAGTGCTAGAGATGGCCCCTACGAGCAGTACTTC.

The CDR3: CAISGWGTDTQYF. The CDR3 DNA follows: TGTGCCATCAGTGGGTGGGGCACAGATACGCAGTATTTT. The chain employs TRBV10-3 and TRBJ2-3; D remains unclear. Germline CDR1 is ENHRY and CDR2 is SYGVKD. The CDR3 is 13 residues long. V lost 4 bases to trimming and J lost 1 base, with 6 bases between them.

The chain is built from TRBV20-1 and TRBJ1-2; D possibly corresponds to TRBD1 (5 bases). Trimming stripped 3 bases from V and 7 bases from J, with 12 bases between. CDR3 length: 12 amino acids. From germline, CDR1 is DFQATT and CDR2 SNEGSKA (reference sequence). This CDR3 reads CSARDNESGYTF. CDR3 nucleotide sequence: TGCAGTGCTAGGGACAACGAAAGTGGCTACACCTTC.

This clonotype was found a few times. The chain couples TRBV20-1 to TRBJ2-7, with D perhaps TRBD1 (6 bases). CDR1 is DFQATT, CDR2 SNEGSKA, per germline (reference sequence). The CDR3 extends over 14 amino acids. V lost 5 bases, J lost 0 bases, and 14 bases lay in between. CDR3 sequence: CSAPRTEPSYEQYF. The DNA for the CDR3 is TGCAGTGCTCCCCGGACAGAACCCTCCTACGAGCAGTACTTC.

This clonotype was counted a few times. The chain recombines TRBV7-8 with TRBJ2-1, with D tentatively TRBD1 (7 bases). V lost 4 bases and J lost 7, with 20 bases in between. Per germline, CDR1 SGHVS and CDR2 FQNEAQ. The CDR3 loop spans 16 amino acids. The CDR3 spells CASSYDGTGAGNEQFF. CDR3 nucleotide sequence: TGTGCCAGCAGCTACGACGGAACAGGGGCGGGAAATGAGCAGTTCTTC. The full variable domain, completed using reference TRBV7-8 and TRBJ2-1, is GAGVSQSPRYKVAKRGQDVALRCDPISGHVSLFWYQQALGQGPEFLTYFQNEAQLDKSGLPSDRFFAERPEGSVSTLKIQRTQQEDSAVYLCASSYDGTGAGNEQFFGPGTRLTVL.

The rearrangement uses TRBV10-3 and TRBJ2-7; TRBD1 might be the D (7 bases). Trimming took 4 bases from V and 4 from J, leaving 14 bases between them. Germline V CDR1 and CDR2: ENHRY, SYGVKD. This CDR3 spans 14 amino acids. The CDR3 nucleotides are TGTGCCATCAGTGGCGACAGGGCGGGATACGAGCAGTACTTC. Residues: CAISGDRAGYEQYF.

The CDR3, as DNA: TGTGCCAGCAGCGACTGGACAGGCCGAGCGGAGCTGTTTTTT. As protein: CASSDWTGRAELFF. V gene TRBV25-1 combines with J gene TRBJ2-2; 7 nucleotides align to TRBD1. The CDR3 is made up of 14 amino acids. Germline V lookup: CDR1 MGHDK, CDR2 SYGVNS. The trim removed 6 bases at V and 10 bases at J, leaving 11 bases unmatched.